This T cell receptor (beta chain) appears in the sequencing data of a study of identical twins. TCRdb analysed the 5' RACE reads with MiXCR anew, one entry per CDR3 protein. This repertoire shows 400,000 to 500,000 distinct CDR3 sequences, 13% to 15% found once; its top ten account for 0.95% to 1%. These data also formed part of another study, on yellow fever vaccine responses in identical twins.

What was sequenced was CD4+ T cells sorted from blood. The receptor comes from a woman aged 18-30 years in good health.

CDR3 protein: CASSQLGRLGETQYF. The CDR3 region has the DNA TGTGCCAGCAGCCAATTGGGACGGCTGGGAGAGACCCAGTACTTC. V is TRBV7-2 and J is TRBJ2-5, with D tentatively TRBD1 or TRBD2 (5 bases each). The V end lost 5 bases, the J end lost 4 bases, and 17 bases lay between the germline ends. The CDR3 has 15 residues. Germline V gene sequence: CDR1 SGHTA, CDR2 FQGNSA. Drawing the rest from reference TRBV7-2 and TRBJ2-5, the complete variable domain is GAGVSQSPSNKVTEKGKDVELRCDPISGHTALYWYRQSLGQGLEFLIYFQGNSAPDKSGLPSDRFSAERTGGSVSTLTIQRTQQEDSAVYLCASSQLGRLGETQYFGPGTRLLVL.